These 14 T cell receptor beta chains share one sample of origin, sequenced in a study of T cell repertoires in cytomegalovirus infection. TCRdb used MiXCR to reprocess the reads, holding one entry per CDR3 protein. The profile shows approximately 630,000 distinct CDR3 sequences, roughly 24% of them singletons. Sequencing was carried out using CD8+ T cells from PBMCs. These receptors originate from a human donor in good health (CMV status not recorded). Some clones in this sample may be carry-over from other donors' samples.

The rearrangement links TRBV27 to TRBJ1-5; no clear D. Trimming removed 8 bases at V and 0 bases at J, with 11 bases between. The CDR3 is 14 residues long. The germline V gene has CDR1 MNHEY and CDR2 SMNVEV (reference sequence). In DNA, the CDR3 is TGTGCCAGCGGTCGGTCCGATAGCAATCAGCCCCAGCATTTT. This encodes CASGRSDSNQPQHF.

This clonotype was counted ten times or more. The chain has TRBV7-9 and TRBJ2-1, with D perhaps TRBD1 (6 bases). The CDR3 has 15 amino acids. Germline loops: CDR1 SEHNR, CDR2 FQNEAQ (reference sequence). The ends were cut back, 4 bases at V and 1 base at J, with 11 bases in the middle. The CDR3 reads CASSSRDISYNEQFF. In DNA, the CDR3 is TGTGCCAGCAGCTCCCGGGACATATCCTACAATGAGCAGTTCTTC. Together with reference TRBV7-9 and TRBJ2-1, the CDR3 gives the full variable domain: DTGVSQNPRHKITKRGQNVTFRCDPISEHNRLYWYRQTLGQGPEFLTYFQNEAQLEKSRLLSDRFSAERPKGSFSTLEIQRTEQGDSAMYLCASSSRDISYNEQFFGPGTRLTVL.

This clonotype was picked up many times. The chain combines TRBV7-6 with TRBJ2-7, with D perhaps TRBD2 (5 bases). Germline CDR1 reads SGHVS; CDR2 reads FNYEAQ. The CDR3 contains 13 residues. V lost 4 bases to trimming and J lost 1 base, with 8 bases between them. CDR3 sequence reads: CASSSTGSYEQYF. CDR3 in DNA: TGTGCCAGCAGCTCCACGGGATCCTACGAGCAGTACTTC.

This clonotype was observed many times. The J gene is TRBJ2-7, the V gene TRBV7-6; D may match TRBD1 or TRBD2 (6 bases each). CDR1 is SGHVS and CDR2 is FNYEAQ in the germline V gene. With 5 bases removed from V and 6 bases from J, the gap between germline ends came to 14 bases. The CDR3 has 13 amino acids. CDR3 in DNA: TGTGCCAGCAGCCTTAGCTGGGGGGCCGAGCAGTACGTC. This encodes CASSLSWGAEQYV.

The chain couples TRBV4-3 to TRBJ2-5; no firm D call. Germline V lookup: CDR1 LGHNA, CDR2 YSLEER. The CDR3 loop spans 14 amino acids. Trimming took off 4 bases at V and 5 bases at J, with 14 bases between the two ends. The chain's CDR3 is CASSPDIGSETQYF. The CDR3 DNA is TGCGCCAGCAGCCCTGATATAGGTAGTGAGACCCAGTACTTC.

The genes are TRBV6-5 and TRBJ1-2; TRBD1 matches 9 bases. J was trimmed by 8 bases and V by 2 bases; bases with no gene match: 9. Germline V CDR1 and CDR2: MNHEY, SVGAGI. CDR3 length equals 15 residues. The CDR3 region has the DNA TGTGCCAGCAGTTACGGGACAGGGCCCTTTAGCGGCTACACCTTC. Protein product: CASSYGTGPFSGYTF.

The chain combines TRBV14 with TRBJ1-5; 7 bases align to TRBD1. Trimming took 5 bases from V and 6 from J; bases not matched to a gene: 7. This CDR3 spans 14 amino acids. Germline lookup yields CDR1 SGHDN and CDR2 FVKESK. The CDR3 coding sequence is TGTGCCAGCAGCAAGACAGGGCCGGCTCAGCCCCAGCATTTT. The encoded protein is CASSKTGPAQPQHF.

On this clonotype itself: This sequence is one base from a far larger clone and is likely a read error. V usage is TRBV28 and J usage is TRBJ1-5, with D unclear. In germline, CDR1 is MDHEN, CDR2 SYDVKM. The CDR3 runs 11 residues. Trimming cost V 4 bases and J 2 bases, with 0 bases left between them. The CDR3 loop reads CASSCNQPQHF. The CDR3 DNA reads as TGTGCCAGCAGTTGCAATCAGCCCCAGCATTTT.

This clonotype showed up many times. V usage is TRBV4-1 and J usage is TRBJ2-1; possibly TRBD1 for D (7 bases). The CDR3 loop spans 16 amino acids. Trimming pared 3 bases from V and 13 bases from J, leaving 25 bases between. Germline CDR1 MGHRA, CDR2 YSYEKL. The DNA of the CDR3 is TGCGCCAGCAGCCACAGCCGGGGGACAGAAGACCCTTCACAGTTCTTC. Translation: CASSHSRGTEDPSQFF.

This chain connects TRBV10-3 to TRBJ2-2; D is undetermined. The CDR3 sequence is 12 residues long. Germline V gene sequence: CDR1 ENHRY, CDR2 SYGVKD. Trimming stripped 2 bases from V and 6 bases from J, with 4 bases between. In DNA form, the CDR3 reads TGTGCCATCAGTGAGGGGGCCGGGGAGCTGTTTTTT. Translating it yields CAISEGAGELFF.

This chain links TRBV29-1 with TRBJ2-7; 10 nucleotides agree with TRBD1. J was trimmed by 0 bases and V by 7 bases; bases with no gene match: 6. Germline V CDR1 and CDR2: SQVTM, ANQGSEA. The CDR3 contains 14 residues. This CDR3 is CSGTGQGSSYEQYV. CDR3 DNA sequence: TGCAGCGGTACGGGACAGGGGAGCTCCTACGAGCAGTACGTC.

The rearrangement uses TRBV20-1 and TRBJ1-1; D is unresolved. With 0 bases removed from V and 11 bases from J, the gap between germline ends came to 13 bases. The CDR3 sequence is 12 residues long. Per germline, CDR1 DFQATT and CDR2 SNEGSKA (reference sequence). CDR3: CSARDQRGRAFF. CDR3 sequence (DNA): TGCAGTGCTAGAGATCAGCGAGGGAGGGCTTTCTTT.

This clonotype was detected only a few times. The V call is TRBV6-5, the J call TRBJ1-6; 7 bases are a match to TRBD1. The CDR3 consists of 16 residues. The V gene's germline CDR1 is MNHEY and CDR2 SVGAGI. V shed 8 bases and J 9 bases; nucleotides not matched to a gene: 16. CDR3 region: CASGPLQTGPGSPLHF. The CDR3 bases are TGTGCCAGCGGCCCACTCCAGACAGGGCCAGGTTCACCCCTCCACTTT.

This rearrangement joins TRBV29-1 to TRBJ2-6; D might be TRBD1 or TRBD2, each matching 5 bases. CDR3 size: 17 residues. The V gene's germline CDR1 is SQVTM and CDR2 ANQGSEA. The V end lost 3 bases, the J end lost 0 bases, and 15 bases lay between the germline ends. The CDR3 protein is CSVEGTPDLSGANVLTF. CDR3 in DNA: TGCAGCGTTGAGGGGACGCCTGACCTCTCTGGGGCCAACGTCCTGACTTTC.